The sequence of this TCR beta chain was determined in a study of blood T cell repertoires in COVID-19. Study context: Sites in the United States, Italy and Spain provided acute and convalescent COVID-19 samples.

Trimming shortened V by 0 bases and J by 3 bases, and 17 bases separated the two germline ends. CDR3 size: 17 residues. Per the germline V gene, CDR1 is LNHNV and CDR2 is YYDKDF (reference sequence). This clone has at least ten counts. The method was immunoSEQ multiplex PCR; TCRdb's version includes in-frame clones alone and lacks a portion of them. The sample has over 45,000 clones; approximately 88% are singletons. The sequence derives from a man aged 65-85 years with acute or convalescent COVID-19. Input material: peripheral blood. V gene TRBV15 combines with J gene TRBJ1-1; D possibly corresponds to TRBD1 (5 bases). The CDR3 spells CATSRDREGTLYTEAFF. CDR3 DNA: TGTGCCACCAGCAGAGACAGGGAAGGGACTTTGTACACTGAAGCTTTCTTT.